This T cell receptor beta chain derives from a study of blood T cell repertoires in COVID-19. TCRdb keeps only in-frame clones here, not all; method: immunoSEQ multiplex PCR. The table lists approximately 77,000 clones, 75% to 85% of them singletons, with less than 6% in the top ten. The CDR3 has 13 residues. Germline CDR1 is LNHDA and CDR2 is SQIVND (reference sequence). V gave up 5 bases and J gave up 3 bases; unmatched junction bases: 2. The chain links TRBV19 to TRBJ1-1; 8 bases line up with TRBD1. The sample consisted of peripheral blood. This sequence was found in a woman in her 70s with acute or convalescent COVID-19. For the CDR3, the DNA is TGTGCCAGTAGTCAGGACAGGGACACTGAAGCTTTCTTT. The encoded protein is CASSQDRDTEAFF.